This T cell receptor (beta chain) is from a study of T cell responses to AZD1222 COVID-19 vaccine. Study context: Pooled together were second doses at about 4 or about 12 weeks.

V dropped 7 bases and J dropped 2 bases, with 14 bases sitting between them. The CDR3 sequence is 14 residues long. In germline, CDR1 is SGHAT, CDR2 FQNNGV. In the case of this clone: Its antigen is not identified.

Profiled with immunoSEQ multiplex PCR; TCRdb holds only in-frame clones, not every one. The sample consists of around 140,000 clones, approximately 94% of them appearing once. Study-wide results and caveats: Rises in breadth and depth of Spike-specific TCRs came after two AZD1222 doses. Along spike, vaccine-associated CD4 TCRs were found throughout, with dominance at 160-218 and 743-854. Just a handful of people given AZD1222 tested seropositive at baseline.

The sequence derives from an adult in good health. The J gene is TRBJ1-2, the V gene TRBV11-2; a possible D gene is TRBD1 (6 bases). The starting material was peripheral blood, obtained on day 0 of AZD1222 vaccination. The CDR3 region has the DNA TGTGCCAGCATCGGACAGAACGTAAACTATGGCTACACCTTC. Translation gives CASIGQNVNYGYTF.